One sample yielded the 27 T cell receptor beta chains listed below, sequenced in a study of beta chain features in type 1 diabetes. cDNA synthesis used the whole RNA isolate, giving expressed TCRB sequences. The assay was immunoSEQ multiplex PCR, and TCRdb's table has in-frame clones only and misses some. The repertoire holds some 240,000 clones, with approximately 10% as singletons. The sample consisted of central memory CD4+ T cells from blood. These receptors were taken from a man aged 18-30 years in good health.

This clone was found many times. The chain recombines TRBV7-2 with TRBJ2-3, with a weak D call TRBD2 (6 bases). CDR3 size: 15 residues. V shed 1 base and J shed 2 bases, with 10 bases lying between them. In germline, CDR1 is SGHTA, CDR2 FQGNSA. The CDR3 DNA sequence: TGTGCCAGCAGCTTAGTTCTAGCGAACACAGATACGCAGTATTTT. It codes for CASSLVLANTDTQYF.

The chain links TRBV29-1 to TRBJ2-7; possible D gene TRBD1, 5 bases. The CDR3 totals 13 residues. V was cut by 3 bases and J by 6 bases, with 15 bases left in between. Germline CDR1 is SQVTM and CDR2 is ANQGSEA. The CDR3 sequence is CSVDHQGTREQYF. The CDR3 DNA follows: TGCAGCGTTGATCATCAGGGTACCCGCGAGCAGTACTTC.

This clone was picked up a small number of times. This chain uses TRBV4-1 with TRBJ2-1; the D gene could be TRBD1 or TRBD2 (5 bases each). Looked up from germline, CDR1 is MGHRA and CDR2 is YSYEKL. The V end was cut by 4 bases, the J end by 11 bases, with 21 bases between. The CDR3 has 15 residues. As DNA, the CDR3 is TGCGCCAGCAGCCCTACCGGGACCTTTGCCGAACAGCAGTTCTTC. Its protein product is CASSPTGTFAEQQFF.

This clone was seen only once. The chain links TRBV11-2 to TRBJ2-5, with 11 bases identical to TRBD2. Germline V gene data show CDR1 as SGHAT and CDR2 as FQNNGV. V lost 3 bases and J lost 1; bases outside the gene matches: 4. The CDR3 consists of 16 residues. CDR3 DNA sequence: TGTGCCAGCAGCTTGATGACTAGCGGGGTCCAAGAGACCCAGTACTTC. Translated: CASSLMTSGVQETQYF.

A few counts support this clone. Relative to the germline gene, one junction end is altered; a read error may explain this. The chain carries TRBV5-6 and TRBJ2-7; D unclear. Germline V gene sequence: CDR1 SGHDT, CDR2 YYEEEE. This CDR3 comprises 14 residues. CDR3 DNA sequence: TGTGCCAGCAGCTTGGAAGGCGTCCCCTACGGGCAGTACTTC. Residues: CASSLEGVPYGQYF.

This clone was observed a handful of times. J is TRBJ2-1 and V is TRBV4-3; 8 nucleotides match TRBD2. Germline-derived CDR1 and CDR2 are LGHNA and YSLEER. This CDR3 region has 16 residues. With 5 bases clipped from V and 4 bases from J, the junction kept 10 bases outside the gene matches. The CDR3 DNA reads TGCGCCAGCAGCTCCCAGGCAGCGGGAGAATACAATGAGCAGTTCTTC. It translates to CASSSQAAGEYNEQFF.

This clone was seen only a few times. The rearrangement joins TRBV7-2 to TRBJ2-2; D possibly corresponds to TRBD1 (6 bases). Germline V CDR1 and CDR2: SGHTA, FQGNSA. The ends were cut back, 0 bases at V and 1 base at J, with 12 bases in the middle. The CDR3 contains 17 residues. Here the CDR3 DNA reads TGTGCCAGCAGCTTAGCCAGACAGGAGCGGAACACCGGGGAGCTGTTTTTT. Translating gives CASSLARQERNTGELFF.

The gene calls are TRBV27 and TRBJ2-1; tentative D call: TRBD2 (7 bases). V was trimmed by 5 bases and J by 1 base, leaving 9 bases between them. Looked up from germline, CDR1 is MNHEY and CDR2 is SMNVEV (reference sequence). CDR3 size: 14 residues. CDR3 in amino acids: CASSRGASYNEQFF. Written as DNA, the CDR3 is TGTGCCAGCAGTCGGGGGGCATCCTACAATGAGCAGTTCTTC.

The chain links TRBV5-4 to TRBJ2-5, with D possibly matching TRBD1 (6 bases). Germline values: CDR1 SGHNT, CDR2 YYREEE (reference sequence). The CDR3 has 13 residues. V gave up 5 bases and J gave up 2 bases, with 10 bases separating them. The DNA for the CDR3 is TGTGCCAGCAGGATACAGGGACAAGAGACCCAGTACTTC. Residues: CASRIQGQETQYF.

V gene TRBV2 combines with J gene TRBJ1-5; weak D call: TRBD1 (6 bases). The germline V gene encodes CDR1 SNHLY and CDR2 FYNNEI. This CDR3 has 14 amino acids. V lost 2 bases and J 4 bases, leaving 9 bases between the germline ends. The CDR3 DNA is TGTGCCAGCAGTGAAAGGACAGAGAATCAGCCCCAGCATTTT. Residues: CASSERTENQPQHF.

In its sample, this clone was seen a few times. The rearrangement uses TRBV29-1 and TRBJ2-5; D is unclear. Trimming took off 1 base at V and 5 bases at J, with 14 bases between the two ends. Germline assignment: CDR1 SQVTM and CDR2 ANQGSEA. The CDR3 is 14 residues long. The CDR3 bases are TGCAGCGTTGAAGGAGGTACGACCAGGGAGACCCAGTACTTC. Its translation is CSVEGGTTRETQYF.

V usage is TRBV4-1 and J usage is TRBJ2-5, with D possibly TRBD1 on 7 matching bases. The CDR3 runs 16 residues. CDR1 MGHRA and CDR2 YSYEKL come from the germline V gene. V lost 3 bases to trimming and J lost 4 bases, with 18 bases between them. CDR3 residues: CASSQAGGGRLETQYF. CDR3 bases: TGCGCCAGCAGCCAGGCAGGGGGAGGCAGGTTAGAGACCCAGTACTTC.

This clone was detected only a few times. The chain combines TRBV4-3 with TRBJ2-2; D remains unclear. Germline CDR1 LGHNA, CDR2 YSLEER. The CDR3 sequence is 13 residues long. The V end lost 3 bases, the J end lost 6 bases, and 8 bases lay between the germline ends. The CDR3, as DNA: TGCGCCAGCAGCCATAACTGGGCCGGGGAGCTGTTTTTT. Amino acid sequence: CASSHNWAGELFF.

This clone was detected ten times or more. This chain uses TRBV11-2 with TRBJ2-1; the D gene is possibly TRBD2 (5 bases). The V end lost 3 bases, the J end lost 2 bases, and 11 bases lay between the germline ends. CDR1 and CDR2 from the germline V gene are SGHAT and FQNNGV. There are 15 residues in the CDR3. In DNA, the CDR3 is TGTGCCAGCAGCTTCTACGAGGGCGCCTACAATGAGCAGTTCTTC. Its protein is CASSFYEGAYNEQFF.

This clone was detected only a few times. The genes are TRBV6-1 and TRBJ2-1, with 13 bases lining up with TRBD2. The CDR3 has 20 residues. V lost 1 base to trimming and J lost 0 bases; unmatched junction nucleotides: 9. CDR1 and CDR2 (germline): MNHNS, SASEGT. DNA for the CDR3: TGTGCCAGCAGTGAAGTAGGACTAGCGGGAGTATGGAGCTCCTACAATGAGCAGTTCTTC. Its protein is CASSEVGLAGVWSSYNEQFF.

Here the CDR3 reads CASSLLASYEQYF. CDR3 DNA sequence: TGTGCCAGCAGTCTACTAGCGAGCTACGAGCAGTACTTC. V usage is TRBV7-9 and J usage is TRBJ2-7; 7 bases align to TRBD2. CDR3 length: 13 residues. The junction had 5 bases not matched to a gene; V was cut back by 6 bases and J by 3 bases. CDR1 SEHNR and CDR2 FQNEAQ come from the germline V gene (reference sequence).

The chain couples TRBV6-1 to TRBJ2-5; the D gene is possibly TRBD1 (6 bases). The ends were cut back, 3 bases at V and 4 bases at J, with 15 bases in the middle. Germline loops: CDR1 MNHNS, CDR2 SASEGT. The length of the CDR3 is 15 residues. The CDR3 region is CASSDQYREGETQYF. The CDR3 DNA reads TGTGCCAGCAGTGATCAGTACAGGGAAGGAGAGACCCAGTACTTC.

The genes are TRBV28 and TRBJ2-7; D possibly corresponds to TRBD2 (6 bases). The CDR3 is 12 residues long. CDR1 and CDR2 from the germline V gene are MDHEN and SYDVKM. Trimming shortened V by 7 bases and J by 7 bases, and 14 bases separated the two germline ends. CDR3 DNA sequence: TGTGCCAGCACCGGAGGGGCTGGAGAGCAGTACTTC. It translates to CASTGGAGEQYF.

The chain combines TRBV28 with TRBJ1-1; 7 positions match TRBD1. This CDR3 has 15 amino acids. Germline V CDR1 and CDR2: MDHEN, SYDVKM. With 3 bases clipped from V and 2 bases from J, the junction kept 6 bases outside the gene matches. As DNA, the CDR3 is TGTGCCAGCAGTTTTGGACAGGCGATCAACACTGAAGCTTTCTTT. Protein product: CASSFGQAINTEAFF.

The chain is built from TRBV7-9 and TRBJ2-7; TRBD1 matches at 8 bases. V dropped 3 bases and J dropped 2; count of bases not matched to a gene: 6. The CDR3 spans 15 residues. Looked up from germline, CDR1 is SEHNR and CDR2 is FQNEAQ (reference sequence). The CDR3 nucleotides are TGTGCCAGCAGCTTCCTCCCGGGACAGGCCTACGAGCAGTACTTC. As protein: CASSFLPGQAYEQYF.

This clone was recorded many times. V usage is TRBV7-9 and J usage is TRBJ2-7, with TRBD2 matching 8 bases. Germline CDR1 SEHNR, CDR2 FQNEAQ (reference sequence). The length of the CDR3 is 17 residues. V was pared by 5 bases and J by 2 bases, with 14 bases of the junction left unmatched. The CDR3 is CASSHTGLANRAYEQYF. The DNA for the CDR3 is TGTGCCAGCAGCCACACTGGACTAGCTAATAGGGCCTACGAGCAGTACTTC. The complete variable domain, with remaining parts taken from reference TRBV7-9 and TRBJ2-7, reads DTGVSQNPRHKITKRGQNVTFRCDPISEHNRLYWYRQTLGQGPEFLTYFQNEAQLEKSRLLSDRFSAERPKGSFSTLEIQRTEQGDSAMYLCASSHTGLANRAYEQYFGPGTRLTVT.

This clone was observed a few times. V and J are TRBV30 and TRBJ2-5; D not resolved. V was pared by 4 bases and J by 5 bases, with 17 bases between. CDR3 length: 14 residues. In germline, CDR1 is GTSNPN, CDR2 SVGIG (reference sequence). Here the CDR3 DNA reads TGTGCCTGGAAGGGTCTGGGGTCCACGGAGACCCAGTACTTC. As protein: CAWKGLGSTETQYF.

J is TRBJ2-7 and V is TRBV29-1; 7 bases are shared with TRBD2. CDR1 is SQVTM and CDR2 is ANQGSEA in the germline V gene. The CDR3 totals 15 residues. The V gene end was trimmed by 1 base and the J gene end by 3 bases; junction bases not matched to a gene: 9. The CDR3 is CSVEGAGDGLYEQYF. The CDR3 DNA follows: TGCAGCGTTGAAGGGGCGGGAGATGGTCTCTACGAGCAGTACTTC.

This clone was seen a few times. The CDR3, as DNA: TGTGCCAGTCATATAGAGGCAACTGAAGCTTTCTTT. It encodes CASHIEATEAFF. The gene calls are TRBV28 and TRBJ1-1; D remains unclear. Trimming took off 9 bases at V and 5 bases at J, with 13 bases between the two ends. Germline-derived CDR1 and CDR2 are MDHEN and SYDVKM. The CDR3 totals 12 residues. The full variable domain, completed using reference TRBV28 and TRBJ1-1, is DVKVTQSSRYLVKRTGEKVFLECVQDMDHENMFWYRQDPGLGLRLIYFSYDVKMKEKGDIPEGYSVSREKKERFSLILESASTNQTSMYLCASHIEATEAFFGQGTRLTVV.

This clone was seen ten or more times. V gene TRBV7-7 combines with J gene TRBJ2-7, with 8 bases that match TRBD2. The trim removed 5 bases at V and 0 bases at J, leaving 3 bases unmatched. The CDR3 runs 14 residues. CDR1 is SSHAT, CDR2 FNYEAQ, per germline (reference sequence). This chain's CDR3 is CASSPSGGSYEQYF. The CDR3 region has the DNA TGTGCCAGCAGCCCCAGCGGGGGCTCCTACGAGCAGTACTTC. Variable domain in full (rest from reference TRBV7-7 and TRBJ2-7): GAGVSQSPRYKVTKRGQDVTLRCDPISSHATLYWYQQALGQGPEFLTYFNYEAQPDKSGLPSDRFSAERPEGSISTLTIQRTEQRDSAMYRCASSPSGGSYEQYFGPGTRLTVT.

The rearrangement joins TRBV4-3 to TRBJ2-1; 9 bases line up with TRBD2. Unmatched junction bases numbered 5, after V lost 4 bases and J lost 7 bases. The CDR3 is made up of 14 amino acids. Germline CDR1 LGHNA, CDR2 YSLEER. The CDR3: CASSLSGSGNEQFF. Here the CDR3 DNA reads TGCGCCAGCAGCCTTAGCGGGAGCGGGAATGAGCAGTTCTTC.

Worth noting for this clone: This is likely an artifact of a read error, given a far larger clone one base away. This sequence joins TRBV25-1 and TRBJ2-6; 7 nucleotides match TRBD1. The CDR3 consists of 17 residues. Germline CDR1 is MGHDK and CDR2 is SYGVNS. The CDR3 loop reads CARSEGGSDYGANVLTF. CDR3 nucleotides: TGTGCCCGCAGTGAAGGGGGCTCAGATTATGGGGCCAACGTCCTGACTTTC.